Listed below are T cell receptor beta chains from one sample, sequenced in a study of blood T cell repertoires in COVID-19. Here immunoSEQ multiplex PCR was the method, and the copy in TCRdb shows in-frame clones only, minus some. The table includes approximately 220,000 clones, 83% detected once. The sequencing input was PBMCs or T cells enriched from blood (not recorded which). The receptors were gathered from a woman aged 45-59 years who had been exposed to COVID-19. CDR3s include the opening cysteine and the closing phenylalanine or tryptophan. D genes are given only for firm matches. Clone size is shown for a subset of rows, as once, few, many or a class of expanded clone.

j_call d_call clone_size v_call cdr3_aa cdr3_nt
TRBJ1-2 . . TRBV10-1 CASSGGGNYGYTF TGCGCCAGCAGTGGCGGCGGGAACTATGGCTACACCTTC
TRBJ2-5 . once TRBV23-1 CASTPRDRETQYF TGCGCCAGCACCCCGCGGGACCGAGAGACCCAGTACTTC
TRBJ1-1 . . TRBV12-3/TRBV12-4 CASSRGLEAFF TGTGCCAGCAGTAGGGGCCTTGAAGCTTTCTTT
TRBJ2-5 TRBD2 . TRBV9 CASSVVPAGGQETQYF TGTGCCAGCAGCGTAGTCCCAGCGGGGGGGCAAGAGACCCAGTACTTC
TRBJ2-7 . . TRBV5-1 CASSQRQEQYF TGCGCCAGCAGCCAAAGACAGGAGCAGTACTTC
TRBJ1-3 . . TRBV6-5 CASSYLQGNSGNTIYF TGTGCCAGCAGTTACCTTCAGGGAAATTCTGGAAACACCATATATTTT
TRBJ1-2 . . TRBV9 CASSGGAGTTYDGYTF TGTGCCAGCAGCGGAGGGGCAGGGACAACCTACGATGGCTACACCTTC
TRBJ2-1 . . TRBV7-9 CASSSSLSHNEQFF TGTGCCAGCAGCTCTAGCTTAAGTCACAATGAGCAGTTCTTC
TRBJ1-1 . . TRBV9 CASSPLVRLNTEAFF TGTGCCAGCAGCCCTCTCGTCAGGCTGAACACTGAAGCTTTCTTT
TRBJ2-3 TRBD2 . TRBV5-4 CASSSGLTSTDTQYF TGTGCCAGCAGCTCGGGACTAACAAGCACAGATACGCAGTATTTT